Listed here are 31 T cell receptor beta chains from one sample, sequenced in a study of early T cells in non-severe SARS-CoV-2 infection. TCRdb re-analysed the 5' RACE reads in MiXCR, keeping a single row per CDR3 protein. The sample records tens of thousands of distinct CDR3 sequences, under 15% being singletons. Sequenced: whole blood. The receptors stem from an adult who was a healthcare worker with PCR-confirmed SARS-CoV-2 infection or an uninfected control (not recorded which).

This clonotype was seen a few times. The chain recombines TRBV12-3 or TRBV12-4 with TRBJ2-7, with unresolved D. Deletions cut 5 bases from V and 4 bases from J, with 9 bases between. This CDR3 is 12 amino acids long. This chain's CDR3 is CASSPLLYEQYF. As DNA, the CDR3 is TGTGCCAGCAGTCCCCTACTGTACGAGCAGTACTTC.

This chain links TRBV7-9 with TRBJ1-3, with 9 positions matching TRBD1. The CDR3 sequence is 14 residues long. V shed 10 bases and J 7 bases; nucleotides not matched to a gene: 11. Germline lookup yields CDR1 SEHNR and CDR2 FQNEAQ (reference sequence). The CDR3 bases are TGTGCCACTTCACAGGGGGCTTCGGGGAACACCATATATTTT. Translating gives CATSQGASGNTIYF.

This clonotype turned up a few times. V usage is TRBV5-1 and J usage is TRBJ2-7, with no clear D. In germline, CDR1 is SGHRS, CDR2 YFSETQ. V lost 0 bases and J 4 bases, leaving 11 bases between the germline ends. The CDR3 runs 14 residues. The CDR3 sequence: CASSLVSKGYEQYF. As DNA, the CDR3 is TGCGCCAGCAGCTTGGTAAGCAAAGGGTACGAGCAGTACTTC.

V is TRBV5-1 and J is TRBJ1-1; perhaps TRBD1 as D (6 bases). Germline V gene data show CDR1 as SGHRS and CDR2 as YFSETQ. This CDR3 comprises 11 residues. Trimming removed 6 bases from V and 7 bases from J, with 10 bases in between. The CDR3 nucleotides are TGCGCCAGCATCAGGGGTGGTGAAGCTTTCTTT. It is translated as CASIRGGEAFF.

This chain joins TRBV7-6 and TRBJ2-1; 9 bases fit TRBD2. V gave up 5 bases and J gave up 4 bases; unmatched junction bases: 6. The germline V gene has CDR1 SGHVS and CDR2 FNYEAQ. The CDR3 is 15 residues long. The CDR3 loop reads CASSDLAGKYNEQFF. The CDR3 DNA is TGTGCCAGCAGCGATCTAGCGGGGAAATACAATGAGCAGTTCTTC.

The rearrangement links TRBV7-9 to TRBJ2-5; D tentatively reads TRBD1 or TRBD2 (7 bases each). The germline V gene encodes CDR1 SEHNR and CDR2 FQNEAQ (reference sequence). V was clipped by 4 bases and J by 2 bases, with 23 bases between them. CDR3 size: 18 residues. CDR3 sequence: CASSSRARRGTEQETQYF. The CDR3 bases are TGTGCCAGCAGCTCGCGTGCACGGCGGGGGACAGAACAAGAGACCCAGTACTTC.

This chain joins TRBV6-5 and TRBJ2-1; D may be TRBD1 or TRBD2 (6 bases each). The ends were cut back, 0 bases at V and 4 bases at J, with 13 bases in the middle. From germline, CDR1 is MNHEY and CDR2 SVGAGI. The CDR3 is 16 amino acids. This CDR3 reads CASSYSGGGGYNEQFF. The CDR3 nucleotides are TGTGCCAGCAGTTACTCGGGCGGAGGGGGGTACAATGAGCAGTTCTTC.

The chain uses TRBV5-1 and TRBJ2-5; D might be TRBD1 (7 bases). The V end was cut by 4 bases, the J end by 2 bases, with 12 bases between. The germline CDR1 and CDR2 sequences are SGHRS and YFSETQ. There are 14 residues in the CDR3. CDR3 DNA sequence: TGCGCCAGCAGCGGGGGGACAGAGCAAGAGACCCAGTACTTC. Protein: CASSGGTEQETQYF.

This clonotype was counted ten times or more. The J gene is TRBJ2-1, the V gene TRBV28; TRBD1 aligns across 7 bases. The CDR3 loop spans 14 amino acids. Germline loops: CDR1 MDHEN, CDR2 SYDVKM. V shed 6 bases, J shed 6 bases, and the junction held 8 bases outside the gene matches. In nucleotides, the CDR3 is TGTGCCAGCAGCAGATCCGGGACAGTCAATGAGCAGTTCTTC. Amino acid sequence: CASSRSGTVNEQFF.

Only a few counts were recorded for this clonotype. The chain couples TRBV20-1 to TRBJ2-7; D is perhaps TRBD2 (5 bases). Germline V gene lookup returns CDR1 DFQATT and CDR2 SNEGSKA (reference sequence). The germline V and J ends were trimmed by 3 bases and 4 bases, with 13 bases remaining between them. CDR3 length equals 13 residues. For the CDR3, the DNA is TGCAGTGCTAGTGGGGAGAACCTTTACGAGCAGTACTTC. Its translation is CSASGENLYEQYF.

This clonotype was counted only a few times. This chain links TRBV25-1 with TRBJ2-7; TRBD2 agrees at 10 bases. The germline gives CDR1 MGHDK, CDR2 SYGVNS. Trimming removed 5 bases from V and 3 bases from J; junction bases left unmatched: 7. The CDR3 has 15 residues. Here the CDR3 reads CASSRRTSGNYEQYF. CDR3 nucleotides: TGTGCCAGCAGTCGCAGGACTAGCGGAAACTACGAGCAGTACTTC.

This CDR3 reads CSVAEGSAEAFF. CDR3 coding DNA: TGCAGCGTTGCGGAGGGATCGGCTGAAGCTTTCTTT. This chain connects TRBV29-1 to TRBJ1-1; the D is unclear. The germline V gene has CDR1 SQVTM and CDR2 ANQGSEA. V was pared by 4 bases and J by 6 bases, with 12 bases between. This CDR3 has 12 residues.

There are a few counts of this clonotype. The V and J genes are TRBV2 and TRBJ1-1; D unresolved. CDR3 size: 13 residues. Germline-derived CDR1 and CDR2 are SNHLY and FYNNEI. The V end lost 7 bases, the J end lost 4 bases, and 13 bases lay between the germline ends. In nucleotides, the CDR3 is TGTGCCAGCACTTTGACGGCCTCCACTGAAGCTTTCTTT. Its translation: CASTLTASTEAFF.

This clonotype occurred a few times. This chain joins TRBV7-2 and TRBJ1-1; 8 nucleotides agree with TRBD1. The V gene's germline CDR1 is SGHTA and CDR2 FQGNSA. V trimming: 5 bases; J trimming: 1 base; junction bases outside the gene matches: 12. The CDR3 covers 17 residues. CDR3 protein: CASSRTLFDRGNTEAFF. The CDR3 nucleotides read TGTGCCAGCAGCCGGACATTATTCGACAGGGGGAACACTGAAGCTTTCTTT. The full variable domain, with the rest looked up from reference TRBV7-2 and TRBJ1-1, is GAGVSQSPSNKVTEKGKDVELRCDPISGHTALYWYRQSLGQGLEFLIYFQGNSAPDKSGLPSDRFSAERTGGSVSTLTIQRTQQEDSAVYLCASSRTLFDRGNTEAFFGQGTRLTVV.

This clonotype was observed at least ten times. The chain uses TRBV14 and TRBJ2-1; D possibly matches TRBD1 or TRBD2 (6 bases each). V was trimmed by 1 base and J by 7 bases, leaving 14 bases between them. Germline values: CDR1 SGHDN, CDR2 FVKESK. This CDR3 spans 15 amino acids. CDR3 residues: CASSQVRGRSNEQFF. CDR3 bases: TGTGCCAGCAGCCAAGTCCGGGGGCGGAGTAATGAGCAGTTCTTC.

This clonotype was observed many times. The chain joins TRBV12-5 to TRBJ2-7; D gene unclear. CDR1 and CDR2 from the germline V gene are LGHNT and FRNRAP. The V end was cut by 5 bases, the J end by 1 base, with 12 bases between. The CDR3 consists of 14 residues. CDR3 nucleotide sequence: TGTGCTAGTGGTCCCTTCGTGGGTTCCTACGAGCAGTACTTC. Translation: CASGPFVGSYEQYF.

This clonotype was counted a few times. V is TRBV12-3 or TRBV12-4 and J is TRBJ1-1, with unresolved D. This CDR3 is built from 11 residues. Trimming removed 8 bases from V and 10 bases from J, with 14 bases in between. The CDR3 DNA reads TGTGCCAGCGGTCCGTACAGAGGAGCTTTCTTT. This translates into CASGPYRGAFF.

A few counts support this clonotype. J is TRBJ2-1 and V is TRBV29-1; TRBD1 agrees at 8 bases. V dropped 1 base and J dropped 6; count of bases not matched to a gene: 8. The CDR3 runs 15 residues. Germline V gives CDR1 SQVTM, CDR2 ANQGSEA. The CDR3 bases are TGCAGCGTTGAAGCCGCGGGACAGGCATTCAATGAGCAGTTCTTC. Its translation: CSVEAAGQAFNEQFF.

The CDR3: CASLNRGPGQPQHF. The DNA for the CDR3 is TGTGCCAGCCTTAACAGGGGGCCCGGTCAGCCCCAGCATTTT. V is TRBV12-3 or TRBV12-4 and J is TRBJ1-5, with 9 bases lining up with TRBD1. The V segment lost 8 bases and the J segment 6 bases; nucleotides outside the gene matches: 8. The CDR3 is 14 amino acids.

The V and J genes are TRBV29-1 and TRBJ2-5, with D tentatively TRBD1 (7 bases). The germline V and J ends were trimmed by 3 bases and 1 base, with 9 bases remaining between them. Germline CDR1 reads SQVTM; CDR2 reads ANQGSEA. CDR3 size: 13 residues. Here the CDR3 DNA reads TGCAGCGTTGACCAGGGGGGCCAAGAGACCCAGTACTTC. This gives the protein CSVDQGGQETQYF. Complete variable domain (other parts from reference TRBV29-1 and TRBJ2-5): SAVISQKPSRDICQRGTSLTIQCQVDSQVTMMFWYRQQPGQSLTLIATANQGSEATYESGFVIDKFPISRPNLTFSTLTVSNMSPEDSSIYLCSVDQGGQETQYFGPGTRLLVL.

There are many counts of this clonotype. The V gene is TRBV27, the J gene TRBJ2-7; D is ambiguous. The CDR3 consists of 15 residues. Trimming took off 2 bases at V and 2 bases at J, with 13 bases between the two ends. From germline, CDR1 is MNHEY and CDR2 SMNVEV (reference sequence). CDR3 sequence reads: CASSLRPAQAYEQYF. CDR3 in DNA: TGTGCCAGCAGTTTACGACCGGCGCAGGCCTACGAGCAGTACTTC.

This clonotype showed up many times. V and J are TRBV7-3 and TRBJ1-2; D gene unclear. The CDR3 spans 14 residues. The germline CDR1 and CDR2 sequences are SGHTA and FQGTGA. V was pared by 5 bases and J by 0 bases, with 10 bases between. CDR3 residues: CASSPTGANYGYTF. The CDR3 bases are TGTGCCAGCAGCCCCACTGGTGCTAACTATGGCTACACCTTC.

This clonotype was counted a few times. The rearrangement links TRBV29-1 to TRBJ2-3; a weak D match, TRBD2 (5 bases). Germline values: CDR1 SQVTM, CDR2 ANQGSEA. The CDR3 covers 14 residues. Trimming left V 5 bases short and J 2 bases short, with 14 bases between. Here the CDR3 reads CSVRRAHNTDTQYF. DNA of the CDR3: TGCAGCGTTCGGCGGGCCCACAACACAGATACGCAGTATTTT.

At least ten counts were recorded for this clonotype. The chain carries TRBV14 and TRBJ2-6; 8 bases are shared with TRBD1. The V gene's germline CDR1 is SGHDN and CDR2 FVKESK. The junction had 13 bases not matched to a gene; V was cut back by 1 base and J by 2 bases. The CDR3 contains 20 residues. DNA for the CDR3: TGTGCCAGCAGCCAAGTAACCGACCAGGGGGCGTCTACTGGGGCCAACGTCCTGACTTTC. This sequence encodes CASSQVTDQGASTGANVLTF.

This clonotype was detected ten times or more. The chain recombines TRBV27 with TRBJ1-4; the D is unclear. Germline-derived CDR1 and CDR2 are MNHEY and SMNVEV (reference sequence). The CDR3 has 14 amino acids. V lost 5 bases to trimming and J lost 0 bases, with 7 bases between them. This chain's CDR3 is CASSQSSTNEKLFF. The CDR3, as DNA: TGTGCCAGCAGTCAGTCCTCAACTAATGAAAAACTGTTTTTT.

This chain uses TRBV10-3 with TRBJ1-6; unclear D gene. Germline CDR1 is ENHRY and CDR2 is SYGVKD. The CDR3 is made up of 14 amino acids. The V end was cut by 8 bases, the J end by 13 bases, with 21 bases between. CDR3 region: CAIAETDPGGPLHF. CDR3 nucleotides: TGTGCCATCGCTGAGACGGACCCGGGAGGGCCCCTCCACTTT.

This clonotype was seen at least ten times. The V and J genes are TRBV12-3 or TRBV12-4 and TRBJ2-1, with TRBD2 matching 7 bases. V trimming: 4 bases; J trimming: 2 bases; junction bases outside the gene matches: 17. CDR3 size: 19 residues. CDR3 DNA sequence: TGTGCCAGCAGTTGCCCGGGAGGTAGAACGCTTATAGCCTACAATGAGCAGTTCTTC. Its translation is CASSCPGGRTLIAYNEQFF.

The chain links TRBV7-9 to TRBJ2-2; D unclear. There are 16 residues in the CDR3. Germline CDR1 and CDR2: SEHNR and FQNEAQ (reference sequence). The ends were cut back, 3 bases at V and 5 bases at J, with 16 bases in the middle. The CDR3 bases are TGTGCCAGCAGCTTCTCCCTGGGCGCTTGGACCGGGGAGCTGTTTTTT. This gives the protein CASSFSLGAWTGELFF.

The chain recombines TRBV4-1 with TRBJ1-1, with D hard to call. The CDR3 contains 14 residues. CDR1 is MGHRA, CDR2 YSYEKL, per germline. Trimming took off 0 bases at V and 6 bases at J, with 11 bases between the two ends. CDR3 nucleotides: TGCGCCAGCAGCCAAGATAGGCCAGCGGCTGAAGCTTTCTTT. It is translated as CASSQDRPAAEAFF.

The CDR3 DNA reads TGCGCCAGCAGCTTTTGGCTAGCGGGAGGCGAGCAGTACTTC. This codes for CASSFWLAGGEQYF. The chain joins TRBV5-1 to TRBJ2-7; 11 bases line up with TRBD2. With 2 bases clipped from V and 6 bases from J, the junction kept 4 bases outside the gene matches. This CDR3 comprises 14 residues. CDR1 and CDR2 (germline): SGHRS, YFSETQ.

This clonotype occurred many times. V gene TRBV7-2 combines with J gene TRBJ1-5; TRBD1 agrees at 10 bases. The germline V gene has CDR1 SGHTA and CDR2 FQGNSA. The junction had 2 bases not matched to a gene; V was cut back by 5 bases and J by 1 base. CDR3 length equals 15 residues. CDR3 residues: CASSRGQGSNQPQHF. The CDR3 DNA follows: TGTGCCAGCAGCAGGGGACAGGGGAGCAATCAGCCCCAGCATTTT.